Shown below are 10 T cell receptor beta chains from a single sample sequenced in a study of cytomegalovirus exposure and HLA in healthy donors. Primers: 60 Vbeta forward and 13 Jbeta reverse. The repertoire was sequenced with immunoSEQ multiplex PCR; TCRdb's copy has only in-frame clones and lacks some. The table shows fewer than 200,000 clones, with about four fifths occurring only once. The sequenced material came from PBMCs. The receptors stem from a woman aged 18-30 years in good health and CMV-seronegative.

The chain combines TRBV27 with TRBJ1-5; D is unresolved. CDR1 MNHEY and CDR2 SMNVEV come from the germline V gene (reference sequence). V was trimmed by 10 bases and J by 5 bases, leaving 12 bases between them. This CDR3 comprises 12 residues. The CDR3 sequence: CAIIPPDQPQHF. As DNA, the CDR3 is TGTGCCATTATCCCCCCCGATCAGCCCCAGCATTTT.

The V gene is TRBV6-1, the J gene TRBJ2-5; a possible D gene is TRBD1 (6 bases). V lost 7 bases, J lost 0 bases, and 12 bases lay in between. Germline CDR1 and CDR2: MNHNS and SASEGT. The CDR3 spans 14 residues. This CDR3 reads CASKLTGYQETQYF. The CDR3, as DNA: TGTGCCAGCAAACTTACAGGGTACCAAGAGACCCAGTACTTC.

The rearrangement joins TRBV7-9 to TRBJ2-3, with no clear D. This CDR3 contains 12 residues. Trimming took 4 bases from V and 4 from J, leaving 6 bases between them. Germline lookup yields CDR1 SEHNR and CDR2 FQNEAQ (reference sequence). The CDR3, as DNA: TGTGCCAGCAGCTCCCCGGCAGATACGCAGTATTTT. Amino acids: CASSSPADTQYF.

This clone was seen only a few times. J is TRBJ1-1 and V is TRBV13; D gene uncertain. The CDR3 consists of 14 residues. Germline CDR1 PRHDT, CDR2 FYEKMQ (reference sequence). Trimming took 1 base from V and 4 from J, leaving 10 bases between them. The CDR3 spells CASSLESGSTEAFF. CDR3 coding DNA: TGTGCCAGCAGCTTAGAATCGGGAAGCACTGAAGCTTTCTTT.

The genes are TRBV10-2 and TRBJ2-7; TRBD2 agrees at 7 bases. The germline gives CDR1 WSHSY, CDR2 SAAADI. The V segment lost 3 bases and the J segment 2 bases; nucleotides outside the gene matches: 4. This CDR3 is 14 amino acids long. The CDR3 DNA reads TGCGCCAGCAGTGAACTAGCGAACCCCTACGAGCAGTACTTC. Protein: CASSELANPYEQYF.

The J gene is TRBJ2-1, the V gene TRBV6-4, with TRBD2 identical over 12 bases. The CDR3 has 15 amino acids. Germline CDR1 and CDR2: MRHNA and SNTAGT. V lost 2 bases and J lost 9; bases outside the gene matches: 5. The CDR3 sequence: CASSDLAGGPGEQFF. For the CDR3, the DNA is TGTGCCAGCAGTGACCTAGCGGGAGGGCCGGGTGAGCAGTTCTTC.

The chain's CDR3 is CSVEDPWVPEELFF. CDR3 bases: TGCAGCGTTGAAGATCCGTGGGTCCCGGAGGAACTGTTTTTT. The rearrangement joins TRBV29-1 to TRBJ1-4; D is unresolved. The CDR3 extends over 14 amino acids. Germline CDR1 reads SQVTM; CDR2 reads ANQGSEA. V was clipped by 0 bases and J by 12 bases, with 17 bases between them.

V gene TRBV4-1 combines with J gene TRBJ2-5; TRBD2 aligns across 9 bases. Losses at the gene ends were 5 bases for V and 4 bases for J; bases not matched to a gene: 20. Germline loops: CDR1 MGHRA, CDR2 YSYEKL. The CDR3 is made up of 19 amino acids. The CDR3 DNA sequence: TGCGCCAGCAGCTTCCCGACAGGCTCGGTAGCGGGAGTTAGAGAGACCCAGTACTTC. Protein: CASSFPTGSVAGVRETQYF.

This chain links TRBV4-1 with TRBJ2-1, with TRBD2 matching 8 bases. There are 15 residues in the CDR3. With V trimmed by 4 bases and J by 6 bases, 8 bases remained unmatched. Looked up from germline, CDR1 is MGHRA and CDR2 is YSYEKL. The CDR3: CASSRLKLAVNEQFF. DNA for the CDR3: TGCGCCAGCAGCCGATTAAAACTAGCGGTCAATGAGCAGTTCTTC.

The J gene is TRBJ2-1, the V gene TRBV6-1, with TRBD2 matching 7 bases. CDR1 MNHNS and CDR2 SASEGT come from the germline V gene. This CDR3 is 14 amino acids long. After removal of 7 bases from V and 10 bases from J, the junction contained 13 bases not matched to a gene. The DNA for the CDR3 is TGTGCCAGCATCCTATTAGGAGCGGGGACCGAGCAGTTCTTC. This encodes CASILLGAGTEQFF.